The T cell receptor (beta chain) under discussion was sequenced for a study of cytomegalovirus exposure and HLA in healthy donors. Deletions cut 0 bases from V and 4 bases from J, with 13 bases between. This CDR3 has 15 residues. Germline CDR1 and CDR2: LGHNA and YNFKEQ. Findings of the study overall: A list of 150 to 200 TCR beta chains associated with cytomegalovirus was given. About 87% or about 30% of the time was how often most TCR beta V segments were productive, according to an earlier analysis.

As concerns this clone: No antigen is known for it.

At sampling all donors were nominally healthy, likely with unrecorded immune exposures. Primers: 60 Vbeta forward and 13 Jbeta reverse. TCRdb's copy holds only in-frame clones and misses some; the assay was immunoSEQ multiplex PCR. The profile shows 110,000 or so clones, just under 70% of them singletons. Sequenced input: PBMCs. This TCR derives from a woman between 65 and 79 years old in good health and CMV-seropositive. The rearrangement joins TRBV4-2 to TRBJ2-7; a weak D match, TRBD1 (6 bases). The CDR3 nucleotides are TGTGCCAGCAGCCAAGATCTTTACACAGGGTACGAGCAGTACTTC. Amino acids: CASSQDLYTGYEQYF.